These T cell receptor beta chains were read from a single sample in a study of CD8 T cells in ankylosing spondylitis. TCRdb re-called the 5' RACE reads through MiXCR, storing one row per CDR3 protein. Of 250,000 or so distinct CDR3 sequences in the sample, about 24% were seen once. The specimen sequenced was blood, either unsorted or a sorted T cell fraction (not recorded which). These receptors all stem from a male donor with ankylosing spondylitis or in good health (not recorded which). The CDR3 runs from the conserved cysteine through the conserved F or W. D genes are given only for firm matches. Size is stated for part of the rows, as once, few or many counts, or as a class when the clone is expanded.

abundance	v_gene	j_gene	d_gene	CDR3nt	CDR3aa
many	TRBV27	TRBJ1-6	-	TGTGCCAGCAGTCCAGCCAGCTCCTATAATTCACCCCTCCACTTT	CASSPASSYNSPLHF
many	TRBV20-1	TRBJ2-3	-	TGCAGTGCTAGCTCCGGGGATACGCAGTATTTT	CSASSGDTQYF
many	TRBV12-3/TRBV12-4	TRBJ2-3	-	TGTGCCAGCAGTTTTCTCCAGAGCACAGATACGCAGTATTTT	CASSFLQSTDTQYF
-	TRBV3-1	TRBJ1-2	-	TGTGCCAGCAGCCCGGGATGGGATGGCTACACCTTC	CASSPGWDGYTF
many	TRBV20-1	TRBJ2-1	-	TGCAGTGTACCGACTCGGCAAACCTACAATGAGCAGTTCTTC	CSVPTRQTYNEQFF
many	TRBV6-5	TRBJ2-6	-	TGTGCCAGCAGTTACTCGCCACGATCAGTTGGGGCCAACGTCCTGACTTTC	CASSYSPRSVGANVLTF
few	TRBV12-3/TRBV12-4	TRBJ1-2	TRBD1	TGTGCCAGCAGTTACAGGGGGGTCTATGGCTACACCTTC	CASSYRGVYGYTF
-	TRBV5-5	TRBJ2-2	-	TGTGCCAGCAGCTTGGTTTCAGGGCATGCCGGGGAGCTGTTTTTT	CASSLVSGHAGELFF
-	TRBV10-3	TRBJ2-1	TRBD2	TGTGCCATCAGACCGGGACTAGCGGAGAACAATGAGCAGTTCTTC	CAIRPGLAENNEQFF
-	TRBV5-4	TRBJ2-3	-	TGTGCCAGCAGCTTGGCCTTGACTAGTCAGGCAGATACGCAGTATTTT	CASSLALTSQADTQYF
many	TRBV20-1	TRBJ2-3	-	TGCAGTGCTAGAGATGGATCAGCGCCGATGGATACGCAGTATTTT	CSARDGSAPMDTQYF
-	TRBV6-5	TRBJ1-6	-	TGTGCCAGCAGTTTCGAGGGGGGTAATTCACCCCTCCACTTT	CASSFEGGNSPLHF
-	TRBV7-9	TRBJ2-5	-	TGTGCCAGCAGCCCCTCCTGGGGCAGAGAGACCCAGTACTTC	CASSPSWGRETQYF
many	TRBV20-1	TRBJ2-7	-	TGCAGTGCTGCCGGGACGGACTACGAGCAGTACTTC	CSAAGTDYEQYF
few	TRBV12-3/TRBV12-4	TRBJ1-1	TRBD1	TGTGCCAGCAGTCGGACAGGGGGCAGGAACACTGAAGCTTTCTTT	CASSRTGGRNTEAFF
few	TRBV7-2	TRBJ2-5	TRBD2	TGTGCCAGCAGCTTTGCGGGGGGAGAGACCCAGTACTTC	CASSFAGGETQYF
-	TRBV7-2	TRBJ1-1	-	TGTGCCAGCAGCTTGGCGGGGGGCGGAGGGACTGAAGCTTTCTTT	CASSLAGGGGTEAFF
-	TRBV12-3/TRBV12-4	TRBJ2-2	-	TGTGCCAGCAGTCCACGAGGGGACCCGAACACCGGGGAGCTGTTTTTT	CASSPRGDPNTGELFF
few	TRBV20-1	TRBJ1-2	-	TGCAGTGCCAGACCCTCTCCGTTGGGGAGCTATGGCTACACCTTC	CSARPSPLGSYGYTF
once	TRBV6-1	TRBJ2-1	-	TGTGCCAGCGCGACGGGGGTCTACAATGAGCAGTTCTTC	CASATGVYNEQFF
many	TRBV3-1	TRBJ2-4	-	TGTGCCAGCAGCCAAAGGGGAGCCAAAAACATTCAGTACTTC	CASSQRGAKNIQYF
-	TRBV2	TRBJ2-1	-	TGTGCCAGCAGCGGGAAAGCGGGTCCCTTCTACGATGAGCAGTTCTTC	CASSGKAGPFYDEQFF
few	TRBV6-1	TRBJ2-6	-	TGTGCCAGCACCGAACACGGTGGGGCCAACGTCCTGACTTTC	CASTEHGGANVLTF
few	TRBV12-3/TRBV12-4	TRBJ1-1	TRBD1	TGTGCCAGCAGCTCCCCTCGACAGGGCTCTGAAGCTTTCTTT	CASSSPRQGSEAFF
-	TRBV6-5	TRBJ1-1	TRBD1	TGTGCCAGCAGTTATGACAGGGCGAGGGGTGAAGCTTTCTTT	CASSYDRARGEAFF
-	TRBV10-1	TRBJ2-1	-	TGCGCCAGCAGTGAGGACAGGCTGGGATACAATGAGCAGTTCTTC	CASSEDRLGYNEQFF
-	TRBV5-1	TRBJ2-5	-	TGCGCCAGCAGCCCCGGTGGAGGCCAAGAGACCCAGTACTTC	CASSPGGGQETQYF
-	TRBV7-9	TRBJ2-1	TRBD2	TGTGCCAGCAGCTTAGGGGACTACCGGAGCTACAATGAGCAGTTCTTC	CASSLGDYRSYNEQFF
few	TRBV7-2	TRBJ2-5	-	TGTGCCAGCAGCTTAACACGGATAGAGACCCAGTACTTC	CASSLTRIETQYF
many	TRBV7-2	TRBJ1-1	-	TGTGCCAGCAGCTTAGGGTCGCTAATGAACACTGAAGCTTTCTTT	CASSLGSLMNTEAFF
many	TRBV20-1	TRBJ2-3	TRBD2	TGCAGTGCCCTGACTAGCGGAACCACAGATACGCAGTATTTT	CSALTSGTTDTQYF
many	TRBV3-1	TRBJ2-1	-	TGTGCCAGCAGCCAACAGGCAGGGGAGCAGTTCTTC	CASSQQAGEQFF
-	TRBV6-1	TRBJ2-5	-	TGTGCCAGCAGTGACCACAGGGAAGAGACCCAGTACTTC	CASSDHREETQYF
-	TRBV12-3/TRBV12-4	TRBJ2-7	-	TGTGCCAGCAGTTTAGCGGGAGTTAAGGCCTACGAGCAGTACTTC	CASSLAGVKAYEQYF
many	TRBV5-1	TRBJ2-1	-	TGCGCCAGCAGCTTGGCCGCGGTCGATGAGCAGTTCTTC	CASSLAAVDEQFF
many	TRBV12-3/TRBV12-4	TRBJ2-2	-	TGTGCCAGCAGGCCCCGGGGGAAGAACACCGGGGAGCTGTTTTTT	CASRPRGKNTGELFF
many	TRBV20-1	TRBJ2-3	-	TGCAGTGCTAGAAACACAGGGACACACGCTGTAGATACGCAGTATTTT	CSARNTGTHAVDTQYF
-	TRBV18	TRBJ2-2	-	TGTGCCAGCTCACCATACGGAGGGCATTCTTCCGGGGAGCTGTTTTTT	CASSPYGGHSSGELFF
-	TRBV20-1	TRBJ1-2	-	TGCAGTGCTAGAGACAGGGCCCGCTATGGCTACACCTTC	CSARDRARYGYTF
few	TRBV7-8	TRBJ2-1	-	TGTGCCAGCTTCTCTTTTAGGGGGAACAGGGTCTGGAATGAGCAGTTCTTC	CASFSFRGNRVWNEQFF
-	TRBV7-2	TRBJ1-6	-	TGTGCCAGCAGCTTAGTCACCAATTCACCCCTCCACTTT	CASSLVTNSPLHF
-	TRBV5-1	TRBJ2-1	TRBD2	TGCGCCAGCAGCCTTGAAGGTAGCGGGGGCCCCCCGGTCTTC	CASSLEGSGGPPVF
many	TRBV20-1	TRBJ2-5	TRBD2	TGCAGTGCTAGTCCCCCTAGCGGGGGGTGGGGGCAAGAGACCCAGTACTTC	CSASPPSGGWGQETQYF
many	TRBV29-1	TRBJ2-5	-	TGCAGCGTTGAAGTTGAGACCCAGTACTTC	CSVEVETQYF
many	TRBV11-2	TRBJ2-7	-	TGTGCCAGCGTCTCCTATGGGAAACCGTACTTC	CASVSYGKPYF
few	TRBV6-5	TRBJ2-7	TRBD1	TGTGCCAGCAGTTACGGTCAGGGGGAGTGGGAGCAGTACTTC	CASSYGQGEWEQYF
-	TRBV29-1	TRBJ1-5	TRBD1	TGCAGCGTTGCCTACGGGACAGGGAACAATCAGCCCCAGCATTTT	CSVAYGTGNNQPQHF
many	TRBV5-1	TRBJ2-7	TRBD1	TGCGCCAGCAGCATGGGACAGGGGGCCTACGAGCAGTACTTC	CASSMGQGAYEQYF
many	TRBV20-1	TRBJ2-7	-	TGCAGTGCTAGAGAGGTTGGGGTCACCAACGAGCAGTACTTC	CSAREVGVTNEQYF
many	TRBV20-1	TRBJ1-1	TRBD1	TGCAGTGCTAGGAGGGGGCAGGGGGTAGGTGAAGCTTTCTTT	CSARRGQGVGEAFF
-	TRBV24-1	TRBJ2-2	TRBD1	TGTGCCACCAGTGATTCTCGACAGGGTGACACCGGGGAGCTGTTTTTT	CATSDSRQGDTGELFF
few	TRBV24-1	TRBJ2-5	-	TGTGCCACCAGTGGCGGGGGCGAAGAGACCCAGTACTTC	CATSGGGEETQYF